The 13 T cell receptor beta chains below were found in one sample sequenced in a study of patients and donors after allogeneic stem cell transplantation. MiXCR, run by TCRdb on the RT-PCR reads, gives a single entry per CDR3 protein. The table shows approximately 12,000 distinct CDR3 sequences, with approximately 26% occurring only once. What was sequenced was blood, either unsorted or a sorted T cell fraction (not recorded which). Source of these receptors: a human donor who was either an allogeneic HSCT recipient or a stem cell or donor lymphocyte infusion donor (not recorded which). It is not recorded whose cells these are; they may come from a transplant donor.

This clonotype was counted a few times. CDR3 nucleotides: TGCGCCAGCAGCCATTTTAGGGGGGGAACTGAAGCTTTCTTT. Its protein is CASSHFRGGTEAFF. The chain carries TRBV4-3 and TRBJ1-1; a possible D gene is TRBD1 (6 bases). Germline V gives CDR1 LGHNA, CDR2 YSLEER. Trimming pared 3 bases from V and 5 bases from J, leaving 13 bases between. There are 14 residues in the CDR3.

The J gene is TRBJ1-1, the V gene TRBV4-2, with D perhaps TRBD1 (5 bases). Deletions cut 1 base from V and 2 bases from J, with 11 bases between. Germline V gene data show CDR1 as LGHNA and CDR2 as YNFKEQ. This CDR3 is 15 amino acids long. The CDR3 is CASSQGAGFNTEAFF. For the CDR3, the DNA is TGTGCCAGCAGCCAAGGCGCAGGGTTCAACACTGAAGCTTTCTTT.

The chain links TRBV29-1 to TRBJ2-7; D may match TRBD1 or TRBD2 (5 bases each). CDR3 size: 13 residues. CDR1 SQVTM and CDR2 ANQGSEA come from the germline V gene. With 6 bases removed from V and 2 bases from J, the gap between germline ends came to 14 bases. CDR3 residues: CSVTRDLPYEQYF. The CDR3 bases are TGCAGCGTGACCCGGGACCTCCCCTACGAGCAGTACTTC.

The J gene is TRBJ2-7, the V gene TRBV12-3 or TRBV12-4, with 8 bases that match TRBD2. The ends lost 8 bases at V and 4 bases at J; junction bases unmatched: 13. The CDR3 is made up of 15 amino acids. The CDR3 region has the DNA TGTGCCAGCGGAAATCCGGGACTAGGCCAATACGAGCAGTACTTC. The encoded protein is CASGNPGLGQYEQYF.

This clonotype was seen many times. This chain links TRBV20-1 with TRBJ1-2, with D unresolved. Trimming left V 3 bases short and J 4 bases short, with 9 bases between. CDR1 and CDR2 from the germline V gene are DFQATT and SNEGSKA (reference sequence). The CDR3 length is 12 residues. This CDR3 is CSASRRPYGYTF. CDR3 nucleotides: TGCAGTGCTAGTCGACGGCCCTATGGCTACACCTTC.

V gene TRBV30 combines with J gene TRBJ1-5; D is undetermined. CDR1 and CDR2 from the germline V gene are GTSNPN and SVGIG (reference sequence). The CDR3 has 13 amino acids. V lost 0 bases and J 6 bases, leaving 9 bases between the germline ends. In nucleotides, the CDR3 is TGTGCCTGGAGTGTATCGAGGAGTCAGCCCCAGCATTTT. Its translation is CAWSVSRSQPQHF.

The rearrangement links TRBV18 to TRBJ2-1; 14 nucleotides line up with TRBD2. CDR3 length: 14 amino acids. V dropped 6 bases and J dropped 8; count of bases not matched to a gene: 3. Germline CDR1 is KGHSH and CDR2 is LQKENI. The CDR3 here is CASSGLAGGYEQFF. The CDR3, as DNA: TGTGCCAGCTCCGGACTAGCGGGAGGTTATGAGCAGTTCTTC.

The rearrangement uses TRBV20-1 and TRBJ1-5, with unresolved D. This CDR3 is 14 amino acids long. Germline V gene sequence: CDR1 DFQATT, CDR2 SNEGSKA (reference sequence). Deletions cut 5 bases from V and 4 bases from J, with 15 bases between. The CDR3 sequence is CSAGGGTGNQPQHF. The DNA of the CDR3 is TGCAGTGCTGGCGGCGGAACGGGGAATCAGCCCCAGCATTTT.

This clonotype was counted between two and nine times. The genes are TRBV12-3 or TRBV12-4 and TRBJ1-5, with 8 bases that match TRBD1. This CDR3 has 16 amino acids. V lost 5 bases and J lost 4; bases outside the gene matches: 10. CDR3 in amino acids: CASSGLGTGLNQPQHF. DNA for the CDR3: TGTGCCAGCAGTGGCCTCGGGACAGGTCTGAATCAGCCCCAGCATTTT.

For this clonotype: One junction end does not reproduce the germline sequence, and a read error may be involved. The chain joins TRBV7-9 to TRBJ2-7; perhaps TRBD1 as D (5 bases). Germline-derived CDR1 and CDR2 are SEHNR and FQNEAQ (reference sequence). There are 15 residues in the CDR3. CDR3 in DNA: TGTGCCAGCAGCCCGGGCCCGTGGGGCTCCTACGTGCAGTACTTC. Translation gives CASSPGPWGSYVQYF.

This clonotype occurred a few times. The V and J genes are TRBV20-1 and TRBJ1-5; D perhaps matches TRBD1 (6 bases). V dropped 0 bases and J dropped 2 bases, with 17 bases sitting between them. CDR1 DFQATT and CDR2 SNEGSKA come from the germline V gene (reference sequence). This CDR3 region has 17 residues. The CDR3, as DNA: TGCAGTGCTAGAGATGGGGCCAGGGGACGAGGCAATCAGCCCCAGCATTTT. Its protein is CSARDGARGRGNQPQHF.

This clonotype was observed a few times. This chain uses TRBV3-1 with TRBJ1-5; D may be TRBD1 (5 bases). CDR3 length: 15 amino acids. Per germline, CDR1 LGHDT and CDR2 YNNKEL (reference sequence). V was shortened by 2 bases and J by 4 bases, with 12 bases between the two germline ends. The CDR3 coding sequence is TGTGCCAGCAGCCAATTTGCAGGGTGGAATCAGCCCCAGCATTTT. Residues: CASSQFAGWNQPQHF.

The chain uses TRBV10-3 and TRBJ2-3; D is unresolved. V was cut by 0 bases and J by 6 bases, with 4 bases left in between. The germline V gene encodes CDR1 ENHRY and CDR2 SYGVKD. The CDR3 has 12 residues. The CDR3 here is CAISESVDTQYF. CDR3 nucleotides: TGTGCCATCAGTGAGTCGGTGGATACGCAGTATTTT.